This T cell receptor (beta chain) was recorded in a study of blood T cell repertoires in COVID-19. TCRdb keeps only in-frame clones here, not all; method: immunoSEQ multiplex PCR. The sample lists around 220,000 clones, roughly 80% seen once, with over 7% in the top ten. Trimming at V came to 6 bases and at J to 8 bases, leaving 10 bases not matched to a gene. The V gene's germline CDR1 is MNHEY and CDR2 SMNVEV (reference sequence). The CDR3 runs to 14 residues. The sequenced sample consisted of peripheral blood. The TCR sequence derives from a woman aged 80 or over with COVID-19, enrolled during active disease. The chain carries TRBV27 and TRBJ1-2, with 9 bases matching TRBD1. The CDR3 spells CASRRQGEIGGYTF. CDR3 coding DNA: TGTGCCAGCAGACGACAGGGGGAGATCGGCGGCTACACCTTC.